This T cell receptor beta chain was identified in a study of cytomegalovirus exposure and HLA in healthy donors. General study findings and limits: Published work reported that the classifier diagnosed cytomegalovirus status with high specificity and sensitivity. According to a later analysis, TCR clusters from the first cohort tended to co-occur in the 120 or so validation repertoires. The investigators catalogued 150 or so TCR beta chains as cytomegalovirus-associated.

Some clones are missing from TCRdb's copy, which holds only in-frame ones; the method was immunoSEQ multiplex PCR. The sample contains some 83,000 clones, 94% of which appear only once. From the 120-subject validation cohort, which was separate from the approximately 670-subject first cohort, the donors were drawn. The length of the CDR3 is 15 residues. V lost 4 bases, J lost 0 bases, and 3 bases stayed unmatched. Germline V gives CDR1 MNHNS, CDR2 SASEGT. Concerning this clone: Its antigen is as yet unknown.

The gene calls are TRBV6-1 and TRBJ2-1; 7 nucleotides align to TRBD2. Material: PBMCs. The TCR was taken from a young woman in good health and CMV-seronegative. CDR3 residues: CASSGAGSSYNEQFF. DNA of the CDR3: TGTGCCAGCAGTGGAGCGGGGAGCTCCTACAATGAGCAGTTCTTC.